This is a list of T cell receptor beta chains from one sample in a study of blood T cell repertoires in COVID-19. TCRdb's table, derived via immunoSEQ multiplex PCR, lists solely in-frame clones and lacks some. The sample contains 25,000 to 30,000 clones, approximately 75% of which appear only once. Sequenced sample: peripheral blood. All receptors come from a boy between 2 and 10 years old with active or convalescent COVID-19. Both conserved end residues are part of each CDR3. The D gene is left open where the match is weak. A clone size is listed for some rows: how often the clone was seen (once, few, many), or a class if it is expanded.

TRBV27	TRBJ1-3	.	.	CASSPAPRGHTIYF	TGTGCCAGCAGTCCGGCCCCCAGGGGCCACACCATATATTTT
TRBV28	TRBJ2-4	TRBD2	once	CASSTTRGERGDIQYF	TGTGCCAGCAGCACAACACGGGGGGAAAGGGGAGACATTCAGTACTTC
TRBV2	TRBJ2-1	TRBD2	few	CASSQAGTSGRIEQFF	TGTGCCAGCAGTCAAGCCGGGACTAGCGGGAGAATTGAGCAGTTCTTC
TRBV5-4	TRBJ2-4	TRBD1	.	CASSPTGGENIQYF	TGTGCCAGCAGCCCTACAGGGGGCGAAAACATTCAGTACTTC
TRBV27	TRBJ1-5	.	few	CASRRQYKQPQHF	TGTGCCAGCAGACGACAGTACAAACAGCCCCAGCATTTT
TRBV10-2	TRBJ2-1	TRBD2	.	CASSVLAGVTVEQFF	TGCGCCAGCAGTGTACTAGCGGGGGTCACTGTAGAGCAGTTCTTC
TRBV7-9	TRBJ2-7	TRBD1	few	CASSRQGPHYEQYF	TGTGCCAGCAGTCGACAGGGCCCCCACTACGAGCAGTACTTC
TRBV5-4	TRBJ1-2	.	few	CASSIVDSWYGYTF	TGTGCCAGCAGCATTGTTGACAGTTGGTATGGCTACACCTTC
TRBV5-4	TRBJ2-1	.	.	CASSFNAGLDEQFF	TGTGCCAGCAGCTTCAATGCGGGGCTTGATGAGCAGTTCTTC
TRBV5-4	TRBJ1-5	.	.	CASSLRTPKGNQPQHF	TGTGCCAGCAGCCTTCGGACTCCGAAGGGCAATCAGCCCCAGCATTTT